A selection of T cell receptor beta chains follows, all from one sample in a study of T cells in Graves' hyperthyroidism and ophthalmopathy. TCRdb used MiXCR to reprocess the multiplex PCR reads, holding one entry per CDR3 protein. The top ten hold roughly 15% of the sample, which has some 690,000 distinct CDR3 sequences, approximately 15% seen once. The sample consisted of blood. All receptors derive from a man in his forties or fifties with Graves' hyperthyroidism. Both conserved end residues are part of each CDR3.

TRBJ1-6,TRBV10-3,CAISDKLNSPLHF
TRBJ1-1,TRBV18,CASSPPLHTEAFF
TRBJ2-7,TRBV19,CASSMTSSGSRSSYEQYF
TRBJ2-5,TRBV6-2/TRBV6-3,CASSYSRTSGRAFRETQYF
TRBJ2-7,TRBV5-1,CASSLGDRGDEQYF
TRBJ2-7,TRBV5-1,CASSLTGDGYEQYF
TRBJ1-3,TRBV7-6,CASSLADRAGNTIYF
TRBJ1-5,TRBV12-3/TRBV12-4,CASSFGSSNQPQHF
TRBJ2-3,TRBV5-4,CASSGGGLASTDTQYF
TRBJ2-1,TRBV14,CASSQGPPPQPYLYNEQFF
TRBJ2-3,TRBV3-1,CASSQGGPDTQYF
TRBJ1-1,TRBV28,CASSPDTANTEAFF
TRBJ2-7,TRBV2,CASSERTRRNEQYF
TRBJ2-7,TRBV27,CASSQAGGRAYEQYF
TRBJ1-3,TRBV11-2,CASSLLQAPRTGNTIYF
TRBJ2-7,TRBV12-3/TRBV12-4,CASRSLDNEQYF
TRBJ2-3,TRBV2,CASSGTSGITDTQYF
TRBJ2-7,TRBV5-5,CASSLTTIYEQYF
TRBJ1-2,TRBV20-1,CSAPGTEQGGYTF
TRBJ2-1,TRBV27,CASSPPLGYAVNEQFF
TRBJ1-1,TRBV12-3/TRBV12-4,CASSNYRGGTEAFF
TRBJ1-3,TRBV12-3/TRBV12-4,CASSLNGISGNTIYF
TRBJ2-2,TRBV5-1,CASSLTSGRAGTGELFF
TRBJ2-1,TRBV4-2,CASSQDQSGSGTYNEQFF
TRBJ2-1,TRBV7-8,CASSLGAPASYNEQFF
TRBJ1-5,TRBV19,CASSMSGGGRGMKPQHF
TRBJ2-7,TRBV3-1,CASSQDWRAGGVDEQYF
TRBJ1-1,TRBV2,CASSPHEDRNTEAFF
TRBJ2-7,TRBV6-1,CASSVGLASNEQYF
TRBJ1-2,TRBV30,CAWRDSSGGYTF
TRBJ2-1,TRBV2,CASSLRLAASSYNEQFF
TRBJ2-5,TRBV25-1,CASSVPAGPGAETQYF